Below are 21 T cell receptor beta chains sequenced from a single sample in a study of patients and donors after allogeneic stem cell transplantation. A single record per CDR3 protein comes from TCRdb applying MiXCR to the RT-PCR reads. Of 150,000 to 250,000 distinct CDR3 sequences in the sample, around 41% were seen once. Input material: blood, either unsorted or a sorted T cell fraction (not recorded which). The receptors were sampled from a human donor who was either an allogeneic HSCT recipient or a stem cell or donor lymphocyte infusion donor (not recorded which). It is not recorded whose cells these are; they may come from a transplant donor.

The chain is built from TRBV6-2 or TRBV6-3 and TRBJ2-2; D gene ambiguous. The V end was cut by 2 bases, the J end by 13 bases, with 20 bases between. The CDR3 loop spans 15 amino acids. Germline CDR1 MNHEY, CDR2 SVGEGT. The CDR3 nucleotides are TGTGCCAGCAGTTACGCGGAAGGGTCCCAACGTGGGCTGTTTTTT. Translated: CASSYAEGSQRGLFF.

This sequence joins TRBV4-3 and TRBJ2-7, with 13 bases matching TRBD2. CDR1 and CDR2 from the germline V gene are LGHNA and YSLEER. The CDR3 loop spans 17 amino acids. The junction had 5 bases not matched to a gene; V was cut back by 1 base and J by 2 bases. The CDR3 DNA reads TGCGCCAGCAGCCAAGGGACTAGCGGGAGAATCGCCTACGAGCAGTACTTC. This encodes CASSQGTSGRIAYEQYF.

The gene calls are TRBV29-1 and TRBJ1-1; D ambiguous. V lost 8 bases and J 2 bases, leaving 15 bases between the germline ends. This CDR3 has 13 amino acids. Per germline, CDR1 SQVTM and CDR2 ANQGSEA. CDR3 nucleotide sequence: TGCAGCTGTCCCGCGATTGGTAACACTGAAGCTTTCTTT. Translation: CSCPAIGNTEAFF.

The V call is TRBV28, the J call TRBJ1-1, with a possible D match to TRBD1 (5 bases). CDR3 length equals 14 residues. The germline V gene encodes CDR1 MDHEN and CDR2 SYDVKM. The V and J ends lost 0 bases and 6 bases respectively, with 11 bases between them. CDR3 loop: CASSLWLGTAEAFF. The CDR3 nucleotides are TGTGCCAGCAGTTTATGGCTAGGGACGGCTGAAGCTTTCTTT.

The chain links TRBV4-3 to TRBJ2-1; D may be TRBD1 or TRBD2 (5 bases each). The CDR3 runs to 17 residues. Trimming removed 0 bases at V and 8 bases at J, with 20 bases between. Germline CDR1 reads LGHNA; CDR2 reads YSLEER. CDR3 coding DNA: TGCGCCAGCAGCCAAGAAGGGTTTTTGGGGACGGCCGATGAGCAGTTCTTC. Encoded protein: CASSQEGFLGTADEQFF.

This clonotype was seen a handful of times. This chain uses TRBV29-1 with TRBJ1-3; D is unclear. Trimming took 4 bases from V and 3 from J, leaving 10 bases between them. The CDR3 is made up of 13 amino acids. Germline V gives CDR1 SQVTM, CDR2 ANQGSEA. CDR3 DNA: TGCAGCGTTGTTTTTGTAGGTGGAAACACCATATATTTT. Encoded protein: CSVVFVGGNTIYF.

This clonotype has only a few counts. J is TRBJ2-1 and V is TRBV29-1; a weak D match, TRBD1 (6 bases). V lost 7 bases to trimming and J lost 4 bases, with 11 bases between them. This CDR3 region has 12 residues. Germline lookup yields CDR1 SQVTM and CDR2 ANQGSEA. The CDR3 sequence is CSGQGNYNEQFF. The CDR3 DNA is TGCAGCGGGCAGGGGAATTACAATGAGCAGTTCTTC.

The chain is built from TRBV4-2 and TRBJ2-7; 9 bases are shared with TRBD1. The J segment lost 6 bases and the V segment lost 3 bases, leaving 9 bases of the junction unmatched. The length of the CDR3 is 15 residues. CDR1 LGHNA and CDR2 YNFKEQ come from the germline V gene. The CDR3 nucleotides are TGTGCCAGCAGCCAGCCAAGGACAGGGGCGAGCGAGCAGTACTTC. Translated: CASSQPRTGASEQYF.

This clonotype has just a few counts. V usage is TRBV27 and J usage is TRBJ1-5, with D possibly matching TRBD1 (6 bases). Germline values: CDR1 MNHEY, CDR2 SMNVEV (reference sequence). V dropped 6 bases and J dropped 0 bases, with 12 bases sitting between them. The CDR3 is made up of 15 amino acids. CDR3 in amino acids: CASRFQGFSNQPQHF. CDR3 in DNA: TGTGCCAGCAGGTTTCAGGGGTTTAGCAATCAGCCCCAGCATTTT.

This clonotype was recorded a few times. The chain links TRBV4-3 to TRBJ1-2; TRBD1 aligns across 8 bases. V trimming: 4 bases; J trimming: 5 bases; junction bases outside the gene matches: 15. The length of the CDR3 is 17 residues. In germline, CDR1 is LGHNA, CDR2 YSLEER. CDR3 protein: CASSLVDRATAFYGYTF. The CDR3 bases are TGCGCCAGCAGCCTGGTGGACAGGGCCACGGCCTTTTATGGCTACACCTTC.

This clonotype was seen only a few times. Its ends do not fully match the called genes, so a read error is possible. The V call is TRBV12-3 or TRBV12-4, the J call TRBJ1-6; 9 bases line up with TRBD1. The CDR3 loop spans 15 amino acids. Here the CDR3 reads CASSLGQGTNSPLHF. The DNA of the CDR3 is TGTGCCAGCAGCTTAGGACAGGGGACAAATTCACCCCTCCACTTT.

The chain recombines TRBV7-9 with TRBJ2-5; D is unclear. Trimming took 2 bases from V and 3 from J, leaving 7 bases between them. Germline V lookup: CDR1 SEHNR, CDR2 FQNEAQ (reference sequence). The CDR3 is made up of 13 amino acids. As DNA, the CDR3 is TGTGCCAGCAGCTTACAGGCCGAAGAGACCCAGTACTTC. This gives the protein CASSLQAEETQYF.

This clonotype was recorded a few times. The gene calls are TRBV9 and TRBJ1-1; D unresolved. Germline-derived CDR1 and CDR2 are SGDLS and YYNGEE. The CDR3 extends over 15 amino acids. Deletions cut 0 bases from V and 0 bases from J, with 9 bases between. The CDR3 nucleotides are TGTGCCAGCAGCGTAGGAAACAGCATGAACACTGAAGCTTTCTTT. Translated, it gives CASSVGNSMNTEAFF.

The V gene is TRBV5-1, the J gene TRBJ2-7, with 11 nucleotides matching TRBD2. Germline V lookup: CDR1 SGHRS, CDR2 YFSETQ. V lost 6 bases and J lost 7; bases outside the gene matches: 9. CDR3 length equals 14 residues. Written as DNA, the CDR3 is TGCGCCAGCATGTCTCTAGCGGGAGGAGGGGAGCAGTACTTC. Protein sequence: CASMSLAGGGEQYF.

This chain uses TRBV4-3 with TRBJ2-6; D is perhaps TRBD1 (5 bases). CDR1 LGHNA and CDR2 YSLEER come from the germline V gene. This CDR3 has 19 residues. Trimming cost V 6 bases and J 2 bases, with 23 bases left between them. CDR3 in amino acids: CASSETDIPLDPGANVLTF. The CDR3 nucleotides are TGCGCCAGCAGTGAGACAGACATTCCCCTCGACCCTGGGGCCAACGTCCTGACTTTC.

CDR3 amino acids: CSVEERGQGYGYTF. Written as DNA, the CDR3 is TGCAGCGTTGAAGAACGCGGCCAGGGCTATGGCTACACCTTC. V gene TRBV29-1 combines with J gene TRBJ1-2, with D possibly TRBD1 on 5 matching bases. Germline-derived CDR1 and CDR2 are SQVTM and ANQGSEA. V lost 0 bases, J lost 4 bases, and 12 bases lay in between. The CDR3 has 14 residues.

V gene TRBV12-3 or TRBV12-4 combines with J gene TRBJ1-5, with 10 bases lining up with TRBD1. The CDR3 consists of 18 residues. J lost 0 bases, V lost 3 bases, and 8 bases had no gene match. The CDR3 is CASSLAGQGVYSNQPQHF. The CDR3 DNA reads TGTGCCAGCAGTTTGGCTGGACAGGGGGTCTATAGCAATCAGCCCCAGCATTTT.

The chain has TRBV7-2 and TRBJ1-5; D is undetermined. The CDR3 has 13 amino acids. The V end was cut by 5 bases, the J end by 6 bases, with 11 bases between. Germline CDR1 SGHTA, CDR2 FQGNSA. The chain's CDR3 is CASSTRTSQPQHF. The CDR3 nucleotides are TGTGCCAGCAGCACCCGGACGAGTCAGCCCCAGCATTTT.

V is TRBV3-1 and J is TRBJ1-3; 7 nucleotides align to TRBD1. This CDR3 is 18 amino acids long. The V and J ends lost 0 bases and 2 bases, in that order; junction bases with no gene match: 10. CDR1 is LGHDT and CDR2 is YNNKEL in the germline V gene (reference sequence). CDR3 nucleotide sequence: TGTGCCAGCAGCCAAGATTGGGACAGTCGTCTACCTGGAAACACCATATATTTT. Amino acid sequence: CASSQDWDSRLPGNTIYF.

This clonotype was seen a handful of times. The V and J genes are TRBV29-1 and TRBJ2-7; 8 nucleotides agree with TRBD1. J gave up 4 bases and V 6 bases, and 5 bases lay outside the gene matches. The CDR3 loop spans 12 amino acids. Germline CDR1 SQVTM, CDR2 ANQGSEA. The CDR3 here is CSVGQGVYEQYF. CDR3 coding DNA: TGCAGCGTCGGACAGGGTGTTTACGAGCAGTACTTC.

The chain joins TRBV20-1 to TRBJ2-3; a weak D match, TRBD2 (6 bases). From germline, CDR1 is DFQATT and CDR2 SNEGSKA (reference sequence). Trimming took off 2 bases at V and 3 bases at J, with 12 bases between the two ends. The CDR3 runs 14 residues. The CDR3 DNA is TGCAGTGCTAGATTGGCGGGGTTGACAGATACGCAGTATTTT. This encodes CSARLAGLTDTQYF.